Presented here are 23 T cell receptor beta chains from one specimen sequenced in a study of metastatic and nonmetastatic thyroid tumors. Every patient was untreated before thyroid surgery. TCRdb re-called the PCR reads with MiXCR. The sample lists some 41,000 clones, approximately 12% occurring once. Specimen: blood. The receptors were gathered from a female donor with papillary thyroid cancer or a benign thyroid nodule (not recorded which). Some clones in this sample may be carry-over from other donors' samples.

At least ten counts were recorded for this clone. The DNA for the CDR3 is TGTGCCAGCAGTCCAGGGATGACCTACGAGCAGTACTTC. Translating gives CASSPGMTYEQYF. The gene calls are TRBV28 and TRBJ2-7; a weak D match, TRBD1 (5 bases). V was cut by 5 bases and J by 2 bases, with 10 bases left in between. The CDR3 is 13 amino acids. CDR1 is MDHEN, CDR2 SYDVKM, per germline. The entire variable domain, with the rest obtained from reference TRBV28 and TRBJ2-7, is as follows: DVKVTQSSRYLVKRTGEKVFLECVQDMDHENMFWYRQDPGLGLRLIYFSYDVKMKEKGDIPEGYSVSREKKERFSLILESASTNQTSMYLCASSPGMTYEQYFGPGTRLTVT.

This clone was found many times. DNA of the CDR3: TGTGCCAGCAGCTTCCGACCCGGTTCGGGTTCACCCCTCCACTTT. Amino acid sequence: CASSFRPGSGSPLHF. This rearrangement joins TRBV11-2 to TRBJ1-6; unclear D gene. V lost 3 bases to trimming and J lost 9 bases, with 15 bases between them. The CDR3 is 15 amino acids. Germline CDR1 reads SGHAT; CDR2 reads FQNNGV.

This clone was seen many times. The J gene is TRBJ2-1, the V gene TRBV24-1, with D possibly matching TRBD2 (5 bases). CDR3 length: 15 residues. The germline gives CDR1 KGHDR, CDR2 SFDVKD. V was shortened by 2 bases and J by 5 bases, with 12 bases between the two germline ends. CDR3 in DNA: TGTGCCACCAGTGATTCCAGGCGGAGGAACAATGAGCAGTTCTTC. As protein: CATSDSRRRNNEQFF.

In the case of this clone: A much larger clonotype is one base distant, so this may be a read error. Other DNA sequences of this sample code for an identical CDR3. The gene calls are TRBV11-2 and TRBJ1-1, with a possible D match to TRBD1 (5 bases). The CDR3 runs 15 residues. Germline loops: CDR1 SGHAT, CDR2 FQNNGV. V gave up 6 bases and J gave up 4 bases, with 18 bases separating them. The CDR3 loop is CASSWGGTGATEAFF. As DNA, the CDR3 is TGTGCCAGCAGTTGGGGGGGGACCGGTGCCACTGAAGCTTTCTTT.

This clone is medium-sized within its sample. The chain carries TRBV28 and TRBJ2-7; tentatively, D is TRBD1 (5 bases). CDR1 and CDR2 from the germline V gene are MDHEN and SYDVKM. The CDR3 loop spans 14 amino acids. Trimming took off 6 bases at V and 0 bases at J, with 12 bases between the two ends. DNA for the CDR3: TGTGCCAGCAGGCCTCAGGGTCTCTCCTACGAGCAGTACTTC. Amino acids: CASRPQGLSYEQYF.

The rearrangement uses TRBV20-1 and TRBJ2-7, with TRBD1 as a possible D gene (6 bases). With 2 bases removed from V and 6 bases from J, the gap between germline ends came to 14 bases. The CDR3 has 13 residues. Germline V gene sequence: CDR1 DFQATT, CDR2 SNEGSKA (reference sequence). The CDR3, as DNA: TGCAGTGCTAGACTAACAGGGTCTACCGAGCAGTACTTC. Its protein product is CSARLTGSTEQYF.

There are many counts of this clone. The V gene is TRBV7-2, the J gene TRBJ2-2; D is possibly TRBD2 (5 bases). The germline V gene has CDR1 SGHTA and CDR2 FQGNSA. The CDR3 runs to 15 residues. Between the trimmed V and J ends, which lost 5 bases and 5 bases, there was a span of 15 bases. CDR3 residues: CASSRTTSMTGELFF. DNA for the CDR3: TGTGCCAGCAGCCGAACCACTAGTATGACCGGGGAGCTGTTTTTT.

This clone occurred a few times. A read error may produce the germline difference seen at one junction end. The sample holds other DNA sequences that translate to the same CDR3. V and J are TRBV10-3 and TRBJ1-6; possibly TRBD1 for D (5 bases). The CDR3 contains 17 residues. Germline V gives CDR1 ENHRY, CDR2 SYGVKD. Here the CDR3 reads CAISESNLGRRNSPLHF. Written as DNA, the CDR3 is TGTGCGATCAGTGAGTCCAACCTGGGACGGCGAAATTCACCCCTCCACTTT.

This clone was recorded many times. A read error may be the cause here, since a much bigger clone is one base away. The same CDR3 is also encoded by other DNA sequences in this sample. The chain couples TRBV7-3 to TRBJ2-7, with TRBD1 matching 12 bases. Germline V gene data show CDR1 as SGHTA and CDR2 as FQGTGA. This CDR3 region has 15 residues. CDR3 nucleotides: TGCGCCAGCAGCCCGGGACAGGGGGCGGCCTACGAGCAGTACTTC. This sequence encodes CASSPGQGAAYEQYF.

The sample holds many counts of this clone. CDR3 region: CASSPNSQLGQGETQYF. In nucleotides, the CDR3 is TGTGCCAGCAGTCCAAATTCCCAGCTGGGTCAGGGGGAGACCCAGTACTTC. The chain recombines TRBV2 with TRBJ2-5; TRBD1 might be the D (6 bases). Germline V gives CDR1 SNHLY, CDR2 FYNNEI. This CDR3 has 17 amino acids. V shed 5 bases and J shed 5 bases, with 24 bases lying between them.

This clone was detected a few times. The chain recombines TRBV9 with TRBJ1-1; the D is unclear. Trimming left V 3 bases short and J 5 bases short, with 14 bases between. The CDR3 contains 14 residues. Germline loops: CDR1 SGDLS, CDR2 YYNGEE. Here the CDR3 DNA reads TGTGCCAGCAGCGCCTATGACGTCAAAACTGAAGCTTTCTTT. Encoded protein: CASSAYDVKTEAFF.

This clone came up a few times. The V gene is TRBV20-1, the J gene TRBJ1-1; D unresolved. CDR1 is DFQATT, CDR2 SNEGSKA, per germline (reference sequence). Trimming took off 4 bases at V and 0 bases at J, with 15 bases between the two ends. This CDR3 spans 15 amino acids. For the CDR3, the DNA is TGCAGTGCTACCGACCCGCTGACGGTGAACACTGAAGCTTTCTTT. Its protein is CSATDPLTVNTEAFF.

In this sample, this clone turned up many times. The V and J genes are TRBV2 and TRBJ1-6, with D unresolved. This CDR3 comprises 17 residues. Germline CDR1 reads SNHLY; CDR2 reads FYNNEI. V lost 2 bases, J lost 9 bases, and 20 bases lay in between. In DNA form, the CDR3 reads TGTGCCAGCAGTGAAAAGTTCAGGACTTCCATTTTTTCACCCCTCCACTTT. Protein: CASSEKFRTSIFSPLHF.

This clone was recorded at least ten times. The rearrangement joins TRBV5-1 to TRBJ2-7; TRBD2 aligns across 9 bases. Trimming removed 1 base from V and 2 bases from J; junction bases left unmatched: 7. Looked up from germline, CDR1 is SGHRS and CDR2 is YFSETQ. The CDR3 spans 16 residues. As DNA, the CDR3 is TGCGCCAGCAGCTTGTCCCGGCGGGAGGGCCCCTACGAGCAGTACTTC. Protein product: CASSLSRREGPYEQYF.

As for this clone: A read error may account for a junction end that differs from germline. This chain links TRBV20-1 with TRBJ2-5, with a possible D match to TRBD2 (6 bases). Germline V gene lookup returns CDR1 DFQATT and CDR2 SNEGSKA (reference sequence). The CDR3 is 14 amino acids. CDR3: CSAGERAGSETQYF. The CDR3 coding sequence is TGCAGTGCTGGAGAAAGGGCGGGATCGGAGACCCAGTACTTC.

In this sample, this clone turned up many times. The chain links TRBV7-6 to TRBJ2-1, with a possible D match to TRBD1 (6 bases). The CDR3 length is 14 residues. The V and J ends lost 1 base and 6 bases respectively, with 10 bases between them. CDR1 is SGHVS, CDR2 FNYEAQ, per germline. CDR3 loop: CASSLDRAGNEQFF. CDR3 coding DNA: TGTGCCAGCAGCTTAGACAGGGCGGGCAATGAGCAGTTCTTC. Filled out from reference TRBV7-6 and TRBJ2-1, the complete variable domain reads GAGVSQSPRYKVTKRGQDVALRCDPISGHVSLYWYRQALGQGPEFLTYFNYEAQQDKSGLPNDRFSAERPEGSISTLTIQRTEQRDSAMYRCASSLDRAGNEQFFGPGTRLTVL.

The table lists this clone with many counts. The chain uses TRBV3-1 and TRBJ2-7; the match to TRBD2 covers 7 bases. The trim removed 5 bases at V and 11 bases at J, leaving 6 bases unmatched. CDR3 length: 11 residues. Per germline, CDR1 LGHDT and CDR2 YNNKEL (reference sequence). The CDR3 is CASSTTSSKYF. The CDR3 DNA is TGTGCCAGCAGCACGACTAGCTCCAAGTACTTC.

This clone was seen at least ten times. The chain is built from TRBV15 and TRBJ1-2; the D gene is possibly TRBD1 (6 bases). This CDR3 contains 15 residues. Deletions cut 1 base from V and 1 base from J, with 10 bases between. Germline CDR1 LNHNV, CDR2 YYDKDF (reference sequence). This chain's CDR3 is CATSRAQGSNYGYTF. Written as DNA, the CDR3 is TGTGCCACCAGCAGAGCGCAGGGGAGTAACTATGGCTACACCTTC.

This chain links TRBV4-1 with TRBJ2-3; D gene ambiguous. The germline CDR1 and CDR2 sequences are MGHRA and YSYEKL. The length of the CDR3 is 13 residues. Deletions cut 6 bases from V and 2 bases from J, with 9 bases between. CDR3 sequence (DNA): TGCGCCAGCAGTCGGCTACCCACAGATACGCAGTATTTT. Residues: CASSRLPTDTQYF.

This clone has a count of ten or more. The chain employs TRBV28 and TRBJ1-2; D not resolved. Germline CDR1 reads MDHEN; CDR2 reads SYDVKM. Trimming cost V 3 bases and J 2 bases, with 4 bases left between them. This CDR3 has 12 residues. CDR3 region: CASSFRNYGYTF. CDR3 sequence (DNA): TGTGCCAGCAGTTTCCGCAACTATGGCTACACCTTC.

This clone was observed many times. The chain recombines TRBV28 with TRBJ1-5; 12 bases line up with TRBD1. CDR1 is MDHEN, CDR2 SYDVKM, per germline. The V and J ends lost 6 bases and 4 bases, in that order; junction bases with no gene match: 13. The CDR3 consists of 18 residues. Written as DNA, the CDR3 is TGTGCCAGCAGAAGTTTTATGGGACAGGGGGCTTCAAATCAGCCCCAGCATTTT. It specifies CASRSFMGQGASNQPQHF.

This clone was counted at least ten times. The chain links TRBV5-1 to TRBJ1-2; the match to TRBD1 covers 7 bases. The CDR3 covers 16 residues. CDR1 is SGHRS and CDR2 is YFSETQ in the germline V gene. J lost 4 bases, V lost 0 bases, and 9 bases had no gene match. In DNA form, the CDR3 reads TGCGCCAGCAGCTTGGCAGGGGACAGAAACCCCTATGGCTACACCTTC. Its translation is CASSLAGDRNPYGYTF. The whole variable domain, filled in from reference TRBV5-1 and TRBJ1-2, reads KAGVTQTPRYLIKTRGQQVTLSCSPISGHRSVSWYQQTPGQGLQFLFEYFSETQRNKGNFPGRFSGRQFSNSRSEMNVSTLELGDSALYLCASSLAGDRNPYGYTFGSGTRLTVV.

This clone was recorded many times. The CDR3 DNA reads as TGTGCCAGCAGCGGGACTAGCGGGAAAGATGAGCAGTTCTTC. The encoded protein is CASSGTSGKDEQFF. This chain links TRBV11-3 with TRBJ2-1; 13 bases are a match to TRBD2. CDR1 and CDR2 (germline): SGHNT, YENEEA. Trimming removed 5 bases from V and 8 bases from J; junction bases left unmatched: 3. The CDR3 extends over 14 amino acids. Drawing the rest from reference TRBV11-3 and TRBJ2-1, the complete variable domain is EAGVVQSPRYKIIEKKQPVAFWCNPISGHNTLYWYLQNLGQGPELLIRYENEEAVDDSQLPKDRFSAERLKGVDSTLKIQPAELGDSAVYLCASSGTSGKDEQFFGPGTRLTVL.